Listed below are T cell receptor beta chains from one sample, sequenced in a study of blood T cell repertoires in COVID-19. The protocol was immunoSEQ multiplex PCR, while the TCRdb copy is restricted to in-frame clones and leaves out a portion. The sample gives 95,000 to 150,000 clones, about 81% of which show up once; approximately 18% is in the top ten. Material for sequencing was peripheral blood. The receptor source for this set is a man aged 25-45 years with COVID-19, enrolled during active disease. The CDR3 runs from the conserved cysteine through the conserved F or W. The order of the fields is V gene, CDR3 protein.

V: TRBV6-5; CDR3: CASSYFAGTGYGYTF
V: TRBV11-2; CDR3: CASSLVQGGEQYF
V: TRBV6-2/TRBV6-3; CDR3: CASSYSAGVVQETQYF
V: TRBV30; CDR3: CAWSPILGSGSNEKLFF
V: TRBV6-5; CDR3: CASSYSSGANQPQHF
V: TRBV30; CDR3: CAWSVLISEAFF
V: TRBV12-2; CDR3: CASRLAKYGQEYTQYF
V: TRBV7-2; CDR3: CASSPDGENTGELFF
V: TRBV11-2; CDR3: CASSPDRMETQYF
V: TRBV3-1/TRBV3-2; CDR3: CASSLSGGLLTDTQYF